Listed here are 4 T cell receptor beta chains from one sample, sequenced in a study of high-grade serous ovarian cancer treatment subgroups. Tumor tissue was taken before any definitive surgery or chemotherapy was given. This table comes from immunoSEQ multiplex PCR, and its TCRdb copy is limited to in-frame clones, with some not included. Of about 10,000 clones in the sample, 68% were seen once. The specimen was tumor tissue. These receptors were taken from a human donor with high-grade serous ovarian cancer.

The gene calls are TRBV7-2 and TRBJ2-5, with 7 bases aligning to TRBD2. Germline loops: CDR1 SGHTA, CDR2 FQGNSA. The CDR3 runs to 14 residues. Losses at the gene ends were 5 bases for V and 2 bases for J; bases not matched to a gene: 5. The CDR3 spells CASSPSGRQETQYF. The CDR3 DNA reads TGTGCCAGCAGCCCCTCCGGGAGGCAAGAGACCCAGTACTTC.

This clone came up a few times. The rearrangement uses TRBV6-6 and TRBJ2-7; possibly TRBD1 or TRBD2 for D (7 bases each). V was pared by 10 bases and J by 5 bases, with 18 bases between. Germline V gene sequence: CDR1 MNHNY, CDR2 SVGAGI (reference sequence). CDR3 size: 13 residues. CDR3 nucleotides: TGTGCCACCTTGGGAGGGGGCTATCACGAGCAGTACTTC. Protein product: CATLGGGYHEQYF.

CDR3 in DNA: TGTGCCAGCAGCTTGGGGGGGGGAAACTATGGCTACACCTTC. Amino acids: CASSLGGGNYGYTF. The chain has TRBV5-4 and TRBJ1-2; the D gene is possibly TRBD1 (5 bases). The V end was cut by 0 bases, the J end by 2 bases, with 8 bases between. Germline loops: CDR1 SGHNT, CDR2 YYREEE (reference sequence). The CDR3 is 14 residues long.

This clone was recorded a few times. The rearrangement uses TRBV7-3 and TRBJ2-2; TRBD2 matches 11 bases. The CDR3 runs 19 residues. With V trimmed by 0 bases and J by 6 bases, 12 bases remained unmatched. Germline values: CDR1 SGHTA, CDR2 FQGTGA. In DNA form, the CDR3 reads TGTGCCAGCAGCTTAACCTACCTAGCGGGAGGCTTAGGCCCCGGGGAGCTGTTTTTT. It translates to CASSLTYLAGGLGPGELFF.